This is a list of T cell receptor beta chains from one sample in a study of spatial heterogeneity in lung cancer. TCRdb redid the calling of the 5' RACE reads with MiXCR, one entry per CDR3 protein. Among about 23,000 distinct CDR3 sequences listed, 5% to 7% were seen once. The sample consisted of lung tumor tissue, taken at surgery. Every receptor here comes from a male donor with early-stage non-small cell lung cancer. The conserved cysteine and the conserved F or W are not part of the CDR3 here. Each record gives: clone size, V gene, J gene, CDR3 protein. The size of a clone is reported for some rows only, either as once, few or many, or as a class for expanded clones.

clone size: NA
V gene: TRBV5-1
J gene: TRBJ2-7
CDR3 protein: ASSLVSASAEQY

clone size: few
V gene: TRBV11-2
J gene: TRBJ1-2
CDR3 protein: ASSFPGMRGYT

clone size: many
V gene: TRBV12-3/TRBV12-4
J gene: TRBJ1-1
CDR3 protein: ASSFHLNTEAF

clone size: NA
V gene: TRBV7-3
J gene: TRBJ2-7
CDR3 protein: ASSRDSRAEQY

clone size: many
V gene: TRBV11-1
J gene: TRBJ1-1
CDR3 protein: ASSLVTNTEAF

clone size: medium-sized
V gene: TRBV12-3/TRBV12-4
J gene: TRBJ2-2
CDR3 protein: ASSADKPGGELF

clone size: many
V gene: TRBV18
J gene: TRBJ1-3
CDR3 protein: ASSPRSSGNTIY

clone size: NA
V gene: TRBV6-5
J gene: TRBJ2-2
CDR3 protein: ASSYVASGSGELF

clone size: many
V gene: TRBV14
J gene: TRBJ1-1
CDR3 protein: ASSPTVNTEAF

clone size: many
V gene: TRBV7-8
J gene: TRBJ1-3
CDR3 protein: ASSSRQGASGNTIY